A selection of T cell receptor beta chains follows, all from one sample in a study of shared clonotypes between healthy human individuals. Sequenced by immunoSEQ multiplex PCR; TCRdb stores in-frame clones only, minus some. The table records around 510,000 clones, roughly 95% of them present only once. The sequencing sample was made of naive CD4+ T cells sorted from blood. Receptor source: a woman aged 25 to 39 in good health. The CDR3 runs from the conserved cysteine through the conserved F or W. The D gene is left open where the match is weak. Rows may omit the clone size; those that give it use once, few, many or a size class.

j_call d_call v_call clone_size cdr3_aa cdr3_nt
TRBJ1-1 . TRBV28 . CASSRGGAVAEAFF TGTGCCAGCAGCCGAGGGGGGGCGGTGGCTGAAGCTTTCTTT
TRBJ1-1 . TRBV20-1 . CSARGTSEAFF TGCAGTGCTAGAGGGACATCTGAAGCTTTCTTT
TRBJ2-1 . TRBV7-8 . CASSLRPSISFF TGTGCCAGCAGCTTACGACCCTCGATTTCGTTCTTC
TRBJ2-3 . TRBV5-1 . CASSFRAGVDTQYF TGCGCCAGCAGCTTTAGGGCAGGGGTAGATACGCAGTATTTT
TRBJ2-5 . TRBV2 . CASSERGAGGTQYF TGTGCCAGCAGTGAAAGAGGCGCCGGGGGGACCCAGTACTTC
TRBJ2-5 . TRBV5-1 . CASSLVSGKETQYF TGCGCCAGCAGCTTGGTGTCAGGTAAAGAGACCCAGTACTTC
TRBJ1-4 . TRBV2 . CASSEEGRVGEKLFF TGTGCCAGCAGTGAAGAAGGCAGGGTAGGAGAAAAACTGTTTTTT
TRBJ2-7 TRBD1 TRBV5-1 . CASSLGQGAYEQYF TGCGCCAGCAGCTTAGGGCAGGGGGCCTACGAGCAGTACTTC
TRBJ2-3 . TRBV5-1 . CASSLVAGADTQYF TGCGCCAGCAGCTTGGTAGCAGGGGCAGATACGCAGTATTTT
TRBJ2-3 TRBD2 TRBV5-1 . CASSLVTSGTDTQYF TGCGCCAGCAGCTTGGTGACTAGCGGCACAGATACGCAGTATTTT
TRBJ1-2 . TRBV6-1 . CASSSFWTVYGYTF TGTGCCAGCAGTTCCTTTTGGACAGTCTATGGCTACACCTTC
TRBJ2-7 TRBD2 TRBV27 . CASSPGLAGSYEQYF TGTGCCAGCAGCCCCGGACTAGCGGGTTCCTACGAGCAGTACTTC
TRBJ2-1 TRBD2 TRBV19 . CASSGGFGGGNEQFF TGTGCCAGTAGTGGCGGATTTGGCGGGGGGAATGAGCAGTTCTTC
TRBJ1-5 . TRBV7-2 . CASSLWGGTGQPQHF TGTGCCAGCAGCTTATGGGGGGGGACGGGGCAGCCCCAGCATTTT
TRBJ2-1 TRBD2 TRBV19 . CASTGDYFSYNEQFF TGTGCCAGTACGGGGGACTACTTCTCCTACAATGAGCAGTTCTTC
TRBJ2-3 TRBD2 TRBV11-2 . CASSLVASGSITDTQYF TGTGCCAGCAGCTTAGTTGCTAGCGGGAGCATCACAGATACGCAGTATTTT
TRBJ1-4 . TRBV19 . CASIREGVGEKLFF TGTGCCAGTATTCGTGAAGGGGTCGGGGAAAAACTGTTTTTT
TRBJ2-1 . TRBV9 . CASSVGSANNEQFF TGTGCCAGCAGCGTAGGAAGCGCCAACAATGAGCAGTTCTTC
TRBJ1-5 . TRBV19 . CASIDSGMSNQPQHF TGTGCCAGTATAGACTCCGGGATGAGCAATCAGCCCCAGCATTTT
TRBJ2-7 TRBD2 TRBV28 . CASSLSLAGVYEQYF TGTGCCAGCAGTTTATCACTAGCGGGAGTGTACGAGCAGTACTTC
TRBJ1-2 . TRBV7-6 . CASSPRLGTNYGYTF TGTGCCAGCAGCCCACGCCTTGGGACCAACTATGGCTACACCTTC
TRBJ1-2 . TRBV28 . CASSLVRHGYTF TGTGCCAGCAGTTTAGTCAGACATGGCTACACCTTC
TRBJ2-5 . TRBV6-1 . CASSELWAGLKETQYF TGTGCCAGCAGTGAACTCTGGGCTGGACTGAAAGAGACCCAGTACTTC
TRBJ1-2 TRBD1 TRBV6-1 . CASKRQGAGDGYTF TGTGCCAGCAAAAGACAGGGGGCAGGTGATGGCTACACCTTC
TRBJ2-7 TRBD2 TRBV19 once CASSMMTSGFYEQYF TGTGCCAGTAGTATGATGACTAGCGGTTTCTACGAGCAGTACTTC
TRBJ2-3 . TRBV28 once CAIAAPGGTDTQYF TGTGCCATCGCGGCCCCTGGGGGCACAGATACGCAGTATTTT
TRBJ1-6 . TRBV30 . CAWSSGANSPLHF TGTGCCTGGAGTTCAGGGGCTAATTCACCCCTCCACTTT
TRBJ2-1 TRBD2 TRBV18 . CASSLNPGLAGSFGGYNEQFF TGTGCCAGCTCACTGAACCCGGGACTAGCGGGGTCATTTGGGGGCTACAATGAGCAGTTCTTC
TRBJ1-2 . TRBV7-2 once CASSPPPGTRGYTF TGTGCCAGCAGCCCACCACCCGGGACCAGGGGCTACACCTTC
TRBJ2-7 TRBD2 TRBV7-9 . CASSTPGLGAYEQYF TGTGCCAGCAGTACACCGGGACTAGGCGCCTACGAGCAGTACTTC
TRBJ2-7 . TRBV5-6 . CASREGSRIGYEQYF TGTGCCAGCAGGGAGGGGTCCCGTATAGGGTACGAGCAGTACTTC
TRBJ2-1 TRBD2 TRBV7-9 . CASSLTSGETFYNEQFF TGTGCCAGCAGCTTAACTAGCGGAGAGACCTTTTACAATGAGCAGTTCTTC
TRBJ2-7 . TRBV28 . CASSSSQDYEQYF TGTGCCAGCAGTTCTTCACAGGACTACGAGCAGTACTTC
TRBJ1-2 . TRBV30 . CAWSLGRDYGYTF TGTGCCTGGAGTCTGGGCAGGGACTATGGCTACACCTTC
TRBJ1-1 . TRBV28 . CASSPSGEGFTEAFF TGTGCCAGCAGCCCCTCGGGTGAAGGGTTCACTGAAGCTTTCTTT
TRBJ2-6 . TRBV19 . CASSIFYSGANVLTF TGTGCCAGTAGTATATTCTACTCTGGGGCCAACGTCCTGACTTTC
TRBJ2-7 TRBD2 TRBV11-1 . CASSQAGGALSYEQYF TGTGCCAGCAGTCAAGCGGGGGGGGCACTCTCCTACGAGCAGTACTTC
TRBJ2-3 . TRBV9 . CASSGHRGLLTDTQYF TGTGCCAGCAGCGGGCACCGGGGCCTTCTCACAGATACGCAGTATTTT
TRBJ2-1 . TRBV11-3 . CASSLGAGLNEQFF TGTGCCAGCAGCTTAGGGGCCGGGCTCAATGAGCAGTTCTTC
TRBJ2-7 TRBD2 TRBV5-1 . CASSLVGGNSYEQYF TGCGCCAGCAGCTTGGTCGGGGGGAACTCCTACGAGCAGTACTTC
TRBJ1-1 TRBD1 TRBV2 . CASKEGTGGTEAFF TGTGCCAGCAAAGAAGGGACAGGGGGAACTGAAGCTTTCTTT
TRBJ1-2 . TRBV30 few CAWNRNYGYTF TGTGCCTGGAACAGGAACTATGGCTACACCTTC
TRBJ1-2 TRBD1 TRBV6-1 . CASSERGPGYGYTF TGTGCCAGCAGTGAAAGGGGGCCCGGCTATGGCTACACCTTC
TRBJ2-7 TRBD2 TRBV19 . CASSPTSGRIYEQYF TGTGCCAGTAGTCCCACTAGCGGGAGGATCTACGAGCAGTACTTC
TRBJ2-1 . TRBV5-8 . CASSHPGGWQDSYNEQFF TGTGCCAGCAGCCACCCCGGGGGTTGGCAAGACTCCTACAATGAGCAGTTCTTC
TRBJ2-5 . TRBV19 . CASRATDRGETQYF TGTGCCAGTAGGGCCACGGACAGAGGAGAGACCCAGTACTTC
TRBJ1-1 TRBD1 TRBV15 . CATSPRTGGRVTEAFF TGTGCCACCAGCCCCCGGACAGGGGGTCGGGTCACTGAAGCTTTCTTT
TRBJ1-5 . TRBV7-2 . CASSKIRNQPQHF TGTGCCAGCAGCAAGATCAGAAATCAGCCCCAGCATTTT
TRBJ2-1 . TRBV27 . CASSLWPVPLSYNEQFF TGTGCCAGCAGTTTATGGCCCGTCCCATTATCCTACAATGAGCAGTTCTTC
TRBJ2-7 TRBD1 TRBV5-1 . CASSDGQGGEQYF TGCGCCAGCAGCGATGGACAGGGGGGCGAGCAGTACTTC
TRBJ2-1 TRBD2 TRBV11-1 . CASSLGAGAYRNEQFF TGTGCCAGCAGCTTAGGTGCGGGAGCCTACCGCAATGAGCAGTTCTTC
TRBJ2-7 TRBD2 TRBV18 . CASAGTSGYEQYF TGTGCCAGCGCCGGGACTAGCGGCTACGAGCAGTACTTC
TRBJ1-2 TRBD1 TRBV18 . CASSPRQGNYGYTF TGTGCCAGCTCACCACGACAGGGGAACTATGGCTACACCTTC
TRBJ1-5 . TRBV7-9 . CASSYGQGQGQPQHF TGTGCCAGCAGCTATGGTCAGGGGCAAGGACAGCCCCAGCATTTT
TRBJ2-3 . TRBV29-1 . CSVVGLLVRTQYF TGCAGCGTTGTGGGACTTCTGGTCCGTACGCAGTATTTT
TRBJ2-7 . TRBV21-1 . CASTDTPGLAGGPVDYEQYF TGTGCCAGCACCGATACACCGGGACTAGCGGGAGGGCCAGTAGACTACGAGCAGTACTTC
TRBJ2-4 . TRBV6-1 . CASSSLSGNIQYF TGTGCCAGCAGTTCTCTTTCGGGAAACATTCAGTACTTC
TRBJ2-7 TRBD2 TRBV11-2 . CASSSLKVGTTLAYEQYF TGTGCCAGCAGCTCCCTCAAGGTAGGGACTACCCTCGCCTACGAGCAGTACTTC
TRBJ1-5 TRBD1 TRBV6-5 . CASSRDRGPNQPQHF TGTGCCAGCAGTAGGGACAGGGGCCCAAATCAGCCCCAGCATTTT